The 21 T cell receptor beta chains reported below all come from one sample, sequenced in a study of post-analysis software for immune sequencing data. Overall study results and limits: Several TRBV segments were more frequent in patients than controls; TRBV5-6, TRBV5-1 and TRBV20-1 belonged to this group.

No antigen has been identified for these receptors. Prepared TCR beta cDNA libraries contained unique molecular identifiers. A single record per CDR3 protein comes from TCRdb applying MiXCR to the PCR reads. The data contain roughly 540,000 distinct CDR3 sequences, less than 40% of them singletons. The sample comprised blood. The receptors come from a girl under 18 with multiple sclerosis.

This clonotype was seen a few times. This chain connects TRBV29-1 to TRBJ2-7; D might be TRBD2 (5 bases). This CDR3 is 17 amino acids long. Trimming pared 1 base from V and 0 bases from J, leaving 19 bases between. CDR1 is SQVTM and CDR2 is ANQGSEA in the germline V gene. The CDR3 loop reads CSVEASSRDPSSYEQYF. The CDR3 coding sequence is TGCAGCGTTGAAGCATCAAGCCGGGATCCGAGCTCCTACGAGCAGTACTTC.

The chain joins TRBV7-9 to TRBJ1-6; D uncertain. The CDR3 has 14 amino acids. Germline V gives CDR1 SEHNR, CDR2 FQNEAQ (reference sequence). The germline V and J ends were trimmed by 4 bases and 7 bases, with 11 bases remaining between them. As DNA, the CDR3 is TGTGCCAGCAGCTCCCGGATGCCCAATTCACCCCTCCACTTT. Protein: CASSSRMPNSPLHF.

This clonotype was detected only once. The chain couples TRBV2 to TRBJ1-2; D remains ambiguous. Per germline, CDR1 SNHLY and CDR2 FYNNEI. The germline V and J ends were trimmed by 1 base and 2 bases, with 14 bases remaining between them. The CDR3 runs 16 residues. CDR3 protein: CASSEEISYSNYGYTF. The CDR3 region has the DNA TGTGCCAGCAGTGAAGAGATCTCTTACTCAAACTATGGCTACACCTTC.

The chain recombines TRBV7-9 with TRBJ2-3; 11 bases match TRBD2. The V gene end was trimmed by 5 bases and the J gene end by 5 bases; junction bases not matched to a gene: 12. The CDR3 has 17 amino acids. The germline gives CDR1 SEHNR, CDR2 FQNEAQ (reference sequence). CDR3 bases: TGTGCCAGCAGCCGCCCAGCGCTAGCGGGGGGAAGAGATACGCAGTATTTT. Its protein is CASSRPALAGGRDTQYF.

The rearrangement uses TRBV6-2 or TRBV6-3 and TRBJ2-1, with a tentative D call TRBD2 (6 bases). The CDR3 extends over 13 amino acids. V lost 2 bases and J 8 bases, leaving 10 bases between the germline ends. Germline loops: CDR1 MNHEY, CDR2 SVGEGT. CDR3 sequence (DNA): TGTGCCAGCAGTTACGTGATAGCGGATGAGCAGTTCTTC. It translates to CASSYVIADEQFF.

The chain combines TRBV10-1 with TRBJ2-3, with D unresolved. Trimming removed 4 bases at V and 3 bases at J, with 11 bases between. The CDR3 is made up of 14 amino acids. The germline V gene has CDR1 WNHNN and CDR2 SYGVQD (reference sequence). This CDR3 is CASSVGLPTDTQYF. The CDR3 DNA is TGCGCCAGCAGTGTGGGCCTACCGACAGATACGCAGTATTTT.

The chain is built from TRBV7-9 and TRBJ2-1; D ambiguous. The germline V and J ends were trimmed by 8 bases and 7 bases, with 18 bases remaining between them. Per the germline V gene, CDR1 is SEHNR and CDR2 is FQNEAQ (reference sequence). CDR3 length: 14 amino acids. CDR3 in amino acids: CASGPRSPRNEQFF. CDR3 in DNA: TGTGCCAGCGGCCCTAGATCCCCTAGGAATGAGCAGTTCTTC. The full variable domain, with the rest looked up from reference TRBV7-9 and TRBJ2-1, is DTGVSQNPRHKITKRGQNVTFRCDPISEHNRLYWYRQTLGQGPEFLTYFQNEAQLEKSRLLSDRFSAERPKGSFSTLEIQRTEQGDSAMYLCASGPRSPRNEQFFGPGTRLTVL.

As to this clonotype: A much larger clone differs from this one at a single base, so this may be a read error. The J gene is TRBJ1-2, the V gene TRBV29-1, with a possible D match to TRBD1 (6 bases). The CDR3 is 13 residues long. From germline, CDR1 is SQVTM and CDR2 ANQGSEA. The CDR3 reads CSVLQGANYSYTF. The CDR3 DNA follows: TGCAGCGTCTTACAGGGAGCTAACTATAGCTACACCTTC.

The rearrangement links TRBV7-2 to TRBJ2-3, with TRBD1 as a possible D gene (6 bases). From germline, CDR1 is SGHTA and CDR2 FQGNSA. The CDR3 has 16 residues. V lost 5 bases to trimming and J lost 0 bases, with 15 bases between them. CDR3 sequence reads: CASSPTGGSSTDTQYF. The CDR3 nucleotides are TGTGCCAGCAGCCCGACAGGCGGGTCGAGCACAGATACGCAGTATTTT.

This clonotype has a handful of counts. J is TRBJ1-2 and V is TRBV5-1; 9 bases fit TRBD1. After removal of 0 bases from V and 5 bases from J, the junction contained 5 bases not matched to a gene. The CDR3 runs to 15 residues. CDR1 SGHRS and CDR2 YFSETQ come from the germline V gene. In DNA, the CDR3 is TGCGCCAGCAGCTTGGGACAGGGGGTGCGATATGGCTACACCTTC. It codes for CASSLGQGVRYGYTF.

The chain carries TRBV27 and TRBJ2-7, with 12 positions matching TRBD2. Trimming took 5 bases from V and 0 from J; bases not matched to a gene: 5. Germline CDR1 is MNHEY and CDR2 is SMNVEV (reference sequence). CDR3 length: 16 amino acids. CDR3 sequence reads: CASSSLAGGISYEQYF. CDR3 sequence (DNA): TGTGCCAGCAGTAGTCTAGCGGGGGGGATCTCCTACGAGCAGTACTTC.

This chain uses TRBV6-5 with TRBJ1-5; possibly TRBD1 for D (6 bases). CDR1 and CDR2 (germline): MNHEY, SVGAGI. The CDR3 length is 15 residues. V shed 5 bases and J shed 6 bases, with 17 bases lying between them. In nucleotides, the CDR3 is TGTGCCAGCAGTCGGGTCCCCGGGACACTTCAGCCCCAGCATTTT. Encoded protein: CASSRVPGTLQPQHF.

This chain uses TRBV6-5 with TRBJ2-7, with TRBD2 matching 7 bases. Germline V gives CDR1 MNHEY, CDR2 SVGAGI. The CDR3 extends over 13 amino acids. V shed 5 bases, J shed 9 bases, and the junction held 10 bases outside the gene matches. CDR3 amino acids: CASSPQPSGSQYF. The CDR3 DNA reads as TGTGCCAGCAGTCCACAACCTAGCGGCTCGCAGTACTTC.

In this sample, this clonotype turned up a few times. The chain joins TRBV12-3 or TRBV12-4 to TRBJ2-1, with 10 bases fitting TRBD1. The CDR3 is made up of 15 amino acids. Trimming removed 3 bases from V and 9 bases from J; junction bases left unmatched: 8. CDR3: CASSLPGQGLGEQFF. The CDR3 DNA reads TGTGCCAGCAGTTTGCCGGGACAGGGGCTGGGTGAGCAGTTCTTC.

The chain combines TRBV24-1 with TRBJ2-1; 8 nucleotides line up with TRBD1. After removal of 5 bases from V and 6 bases from J, the junction contained 5 bases not matched to a gene. The length of the CDR3 is 14 residues. CDR1 KGHDR and CDR2 SFDVKD come from the germline V gene. This CDR3 reads CATSATGEGNEQFF. The CDR3 nucleotides are TGTGCCACCAGTGCGACAGGGGAAGGCAATGAGCAGTTCTTC.

This rearrangement joins TRBV9 to TRBJ2-3; D possibly uses TRBD1 or TRBD2 (5 bases each). Germline assignment: CDR1 SGDLS and CDR2 YYNGEE. CDR3 length: 15 amino acids. Trimming cost V 3 bases and J 4 bases, with 15 bases left between them. CDR3: CASSAFGAESDTQYF. CDR3 nucleotides: TGTGCCAGCAGCGCCTTCGGGGCGGAGTCAGATACGCAGTATTTT.

In its sample, this clonotype was seen a few times. The chain carries TRBV12-3 or TRBV12-4 and TRBJ2-3; possibly TRBD1 or TRBD2 for D (7 bases each). The CDR3 totals 16 residues. The V end lost 5 bases, the J end lost 3 bases, and 18 bases lay between the germline ends. The CDR3, as DNA: TGTGCCAGCAGTGCCTCCCAGGGGGGGGCGACAGATACGCAGTATTTT. Translated, it gives CASSASQGGATDTQYF.

This clonotype turned up a few times. The chain carries TRBV6-5 and TRBJ2-3, with 11 bases fitting TRBD2. After removal of 1 base from V and 6 bases from J, the junction contained 9 bases not matched to a gene. This CDR3 is 17 amino acids long. The germline V gene has CDR1 MNHEY and CDR2 SVGAGI. The CDR3 DNA is TGTGCCAGCAGTTACTGGACTAGCGGGCGGGCCTCGGATACGCAGTATTTT. This sequence encodes CASSYWTSGRASDTQYF.

The genes are TRBV15 and TRBJ1-5, with a possible D match to TRBD1 (5 bases). V was cut by 1 base and J by 9 bases, with 19 bases left in between. Germline V gene data show CDR1 as LNHNV and CDR2 as YYDKDF (reference sequence). This CDR3 is built from 16 residues. The CDR3 loop is CATSRAGTGIFSPQHF. Written as DNA, the CDR3 is TGTGCCACCAGCAGAGCCGGGACGGGTATATTTTCGCCCCAGCATTTT.

This clonotype has only a few counts. The rearrangement joins TRBV6-2 or TRBV6-3 to TRBJ2-1; TRBD2 matches 9 bases. Germline V gene sequence: CDR1 MNHEY, CDR2 SVGEGT. The CDR3 has 15 residues. With V trimmed by 4 bases and J by 13 bases, 14 bases remained unmatched. CDR3 sequence reads: CASSSSTREGGTQFF. The DNA of the CDR3 is TGTGCCAGCAGTTCATCGACGCGGGAGGGCGGGACCCAGTTCTTC.

Remarks on this clonotype: One end of the junction does not line up with germline, which may come from a read error. The rearrangement links TRBV11-2 to TRBJ2-7, with D unclear. The CDR3 sequence is 11 residues long. Germline assignment: CDR1 SGHAT and CDR2 FQNNGV. The CDR3 here is CAGSLEETQYF. The CDR3 DNA reads as TGCGCCGGCAGCTTAGAAGAGACTCAGTACTTC.